This TCR beta chain stems from a study of cytomegalovirus exposure and HLA in healthy donors. The trim removed 5 bases at V and 5 bases at J, leaving 11 bases unmatched. Germline-derived CDR1 and CDR2 are SEHNR and FQNEAQ (reference sequence). The CDR3 extends over 15 amino acids. Primers for the PCR totalled 60 Vbeta and 13 Jbeta. Measured with immunoSEQ multiplex PCR; TCRdb has only the in-frame clones, and not every one. Of tens of thousands of clones detected, about 71% appear once; the ten largest clones hold around a tenth. This clone was observed a handful of times. The chain uses TRBV7-9 and TRBJ2-5, with TRBD1 matching 7 bases. The clonotype originates from a woman aged 50 to 60 in good health and CMV-seropositive. The sequenced sample was PBMCs. This CDR3 reads CASSKQGSRGETQYF. CDR3 DNA sequence: TGTGCCAGCAGCAAACAGGGGAGCCGTGGGGAGACCCAGTACTTC.